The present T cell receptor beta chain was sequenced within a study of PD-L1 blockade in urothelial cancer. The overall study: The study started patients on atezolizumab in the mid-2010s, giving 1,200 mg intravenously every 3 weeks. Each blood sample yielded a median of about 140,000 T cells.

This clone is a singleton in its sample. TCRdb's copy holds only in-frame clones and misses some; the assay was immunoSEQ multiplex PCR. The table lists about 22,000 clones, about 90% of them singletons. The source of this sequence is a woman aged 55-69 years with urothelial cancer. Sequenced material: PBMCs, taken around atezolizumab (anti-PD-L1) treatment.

The CDR3 coding sequence is TGTGCCAGCAGTTTAAGGCTAGCGGGAATAAATGAGCAGTTCTTC. Its protein product is CASSLRLAGINEQFF. The chain recombines TRBV28 with TRBJ2-1; 9 bases are shared with TRBD2. CDR1 and CDR2 from the germline V gene are MDHEN and SYDVKM. CDR3 size: 15 residues. V shed 2 bases and J 7 bases; nucleotides not matched to a gene: 6. The whole variable domain, filled in from reference TRBV28 and TRBJ2-1, reads DVKVTQSSRYLVKRTGEKVFLECVQDMDHENMFWYRQDPGLGLRLIYFSYDVKMKEKGDIPEGYSVSREKKERFSLILESASTNQTSMYLCASSLRLAGINEQFFGPGTRLTVL.